Reported below is one T cell receptor beta chain. The antigen remains undetermined. The PCR contained 60 Vbeta and 13 Jbeta primers. In the original analysis: Around 12 million of 80 million or so unique TCR beta chains were shared, per a later count. Assay: immunoSEQ multiplex PCR; the TCRdb copy retains only in-frame clones and omits some. That table gives V, J and clone size, and the DNA gave D and trimming. The sample carries 150,000 to 180,000 clones, more than 75% recorded once. These data originate in a study of cytomegalovirus exposure and HLA in healthy donors. Notes on the study in general: Sequencing likely generated an artifact that appeared as a cluster of highly shared sequence variants.

The sequencing input was PBMCs. The source is a man aged 30-40 years in good health and CMV-seropositive.

The CDR3 spells CASSTWRGGETEAFF. The CDR3, as DNA: TGTGCCAGTAGTACCTGGAGAGGGGGGGAGACTGAAGCTTTCTTT. The chain links TRBV19 to TRBJ1-1; D is possibly TRBD1 (6 bases). V was trimmed by 4 bases and J by 5 bases, leaving 17 bases between them. The V gene's germline CDR1 is LNHDA and CDR2 SQIVND (reference sequence). The CDR3 runs to 15 residues. Together with reference TRBV19 and TRBJ1-1, the CDR3 gives the full variable domain: DGGITQSPKYLFRKEGQNVTLSCEQNLNHDAMYWYRQDPGQGLRLIYYSQIVNDFQKGDIAEGYSVSREKKESFPLTVTSAQKNPTAFYLCASSTWRGGETEAFFGQGTRLTVV.